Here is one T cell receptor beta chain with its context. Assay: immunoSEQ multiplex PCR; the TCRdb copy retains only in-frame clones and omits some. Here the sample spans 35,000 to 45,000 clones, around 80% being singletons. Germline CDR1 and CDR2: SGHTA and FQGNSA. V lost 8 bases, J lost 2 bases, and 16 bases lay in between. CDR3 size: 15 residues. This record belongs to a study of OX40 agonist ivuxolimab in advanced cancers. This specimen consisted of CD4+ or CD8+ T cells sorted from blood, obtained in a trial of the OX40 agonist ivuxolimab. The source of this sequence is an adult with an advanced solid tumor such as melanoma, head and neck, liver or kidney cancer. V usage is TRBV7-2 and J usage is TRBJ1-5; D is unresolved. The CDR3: CASRPRAHGNQPQHF. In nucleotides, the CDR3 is TGTGCCAGCCGCCCTCGCGCCCATGGCAATCAGCCCCAGCATTTT.